Listed below are T cell receptor beta chains from one sample, sequenced in a study of shared clonotypes between healthy human individuals. The data were produced by immunoSEQ multiplex PCR, yet TCRdb's version contains in-frame clones alone and is incomplete. The sample lists 650,000 to 750,000 clones; less than 80% were seen once. The sample comprised memory CD4+ T cells sorted from blood. The receptors here all came from a woman aged 25 to 39 in good health. Each CDR3 is given with its conserved first and last residue. The D gene is left open where the match is weak. Not every row has a clone size; where given, it reads once, few, many or a size class.

>TRBJ2-5|.|TRBV7-9|.
CASNTREGETQYF
TGTGCCAGCAACACAAGGGAAGGAGAGACCCAGTACTTC
>TRBJ2-2|.|TRBV5-5|.
CASSLGGRGELFF
TGTGCCAGCAGCTTGGGAGGCCGCGGGGAGCTGTTTTTT
>TRBJ2-4|.|TRBV27|TRBD1
CASSLSRPGGSIQYF
TGTGCCAGCAGTTTATCGAGGCCAGGGGGAAGCATTCAGTACTTC
>TRBJ2-2|few|TRBV5-1|TRBD2
CASSLGLAGGGELFF
TGCGCCAGCAGCTTGGGACTAGCGGGAGGAGGGGAGCTGTTTTTT
>TRBJ2-3|.|TRBV28|.
CASKSSRTDTQYF
TGTGCCAGCAAGTCCAGCAGAACAGATACGCAGTATTTT
>TRBJ2-1|.|TRBV5-1|.
CASSLDFAAYNEQFF
TGCGCCAGCAGCTTGGATTTTGCAGCATACAATGAGCAGTTCTTC
>TRBJ1-1|.|TRBV4-1|.
CASSQSGASNTEAFF
TGCGCCAGCAGCCAATCCGGGGCCTCCAACACTGAAGCTTTCTTT
>TRBJ2-7|.|TRBV30|TRBD1
CAWRDEGQGTYEQYF
TGTGCCTGGAGAGATGAGGGACAGGGGACCTACGAGCAGTACTTC
>TRBJ2-1|few|TRBV10-1|.
CASSDPVYNEQFF
TGCGCCAGCAGTGATCCAGTATACAATGAGCAGTTCTTC
>TRBJ1-1|.|TRBV7-9|.
CASSLMVDTEAFF
TGTGCCAGCAGCTTAATGGTTGACACTGAAGCTTTCTTT
>TRBJ2-5|.|TRBV30|.
CAWSVRAIETQYF
TGTGCCTGGAGTGTACGAGCAATAGAGACCCAGTACTTC
>TRBJ2-1|.|TRBV7-9|.
CASSSGRTNEQFF
TGTGCCAGCAGCTCAGGGAGGACCAATGAGCAGTTCTTC
>TRBJ1-4|.|TRBV5-1|.
CASSPPLGGDEKLFF
TGCGCCAGCAGCCCGCCGTTGGGGGGAGATGAAAAACTGTTTTTT
>TRBJ2-7|few|TRBV5-8|.
CASSLWRGEGSYEQYF
TGTGCCAGCAGCTTGTGGCGGGGAGAGGGATCCTACGAGCAGTACTTC
>TRBJ2-3|few|TRBV18|.
CATSPARDTDTQYF
TGTGCCACTTCGCCCGCAAGGGACACAGATACGCAGTATTTT
>TRBJ1-5|.|TRBV28|.
CASSGWTKQPQHF
TGTGCCAGCAGTGGATGGACGAAACAGCCCCAGCATTTT
>TRBJ2-7|.|TRBV7-9|TRBD2
CASSTRGASGSYEQYF
TGTGCCAGCAGCACCCGCGGGGCTAGCGGGAGCTACGAGCAGTACTTC
>TRBJ2-7|once|TRBV2|TRBD1
CASSVDRAANEQYF
TGTGCCAGCAGTGTGGACAGGGCCGCAAACGAGCAGTACTTC
>TRBJ1-5|.|TRBV2|.
CASNLPGPEQNNNQPQHF
TGTGCCAGCAACCTCCCGGGCCCGGAACAGAATAACAATCAGCCCCAGCATTTT
>TRBJ2-3|.|TRBV2|TRBD2
CASSEDGLAADTQYF
TGTGCCAGCAGTGAAGATGGACTAGCGGCGGATACGCAGTATTTT
>TRBJ2-3|.|TRBV5-1|.
CASSLVAATTDTQYF
TGCGCCAGCAGCTTGGTGGCAGCAACCACAGATACGCAGTATTTT
>TRBJ2-7|.|TRBV2|TRBD2
CASTPERESHEQYF
TGTGCCAGCACCCCGGAGCGGGAGTCGCACGAGCAGTACTTC
>TRBJ1-1|.|TRBV23-1|.
CASRPTGVRNTEAFF
TGCGCCAGCAGACCGACTGGAGTCAGGAACACTGAAGCTTTCTTT
>TRBJ2-3|.|TRBV28|TRBD1
CASSRDRASTDTQYF
TGTGCCAGCTCCCGGGACAGGGCTAGCACAGATACGCAGTATTTT
>TRBJ1-2|.|TRBV28|TRBD1
CASSLDRDYGYTF
TGTGCCAGCAGTTTAGACAGGGACTATGGCTACACCTTC
>TRBJ1-3|few|TRBV6-4|.
CASSDSKVPHQGNTIYF
TGTGCCAGCAGTGACTCGAAGGTTCCACACCAGGGAAACACCATATATTTT
>TRBJ2-1|.|TRBV7-3|.
CASSSSGTYNEQFF
TGTGCCAGCAGCTCATCCGGGACCTACAATGAGCAGTTCTTC
>TRBJ1-2|.|TRBV14|.
CASSQVGDNYGYTF
TGTGCCAGCAGCCAAGTAGGGGACAACTATGGCTACACCTTC